The 30 T cell receptor beta chains presented below share a single source sample, sequenced in a study of T cell repertoires in cytomegalovirus infection (dated by TCRdb to the late 2010s). No antigen has been assigned to these receptors. This sample's treatment or condition label indicates: in vitro stimulation with specific CMV peptide epitopes to enrich CMV-specific T cells. Instrument used: Illumina HiSeq 1500. TCRdb reanalyzed the raw reads on its own, using fastp at Q25 for trimming and MiXCR for clone calling, and kept in-frame beta chains. Rows are unified per CDR3 protein, each entry keeping the most common DNA and genes. A total of about 160,000 distinct CDR3 sequences appear in this sample, roughly 22% of them only once. The ten largest clones represent roughly 25% of the sample. The sequencing here drew on CD8+ T cells from cultured PBMCs, taken from culture after CMV antigen stimulation. Source of these receptors: a human donor in good health (CMV status not recorded). Some clones in this sample may be carry-over from other donors' samples.

This clonotype was recorded a few times. This rearrangement joins TRBV7-8 to TRBJ1-5; TRBD1 agrees at 7 bases. The V segment lost 3 bases and the J segment 6 bases; nucleotides outside the gene matches: 14. This CDR3 spans 17 amino acids. CDR1 is SGHVS, CDR2 FQNEAQ, per germline. The CDR3 loop reads CASSLIGTVRLVQPQHF. For the CDR3, the DNA is TGTGCCAGCAGCTTGATCGGGACAGTACGATTGGTTCAGCCCCAGCATTTT.

This clonotype was seen only a few times. The chain uses TRBV15 and TRBJ2-7; D is unclear. CDR1 is LNHNV, CDR2 YYDKDF, per germline (reference sequence). The CDR3 runs 12 residues. Trimming stripped 4 bases from V and 6 bases from J, with 10 bases between. In DNA form, the CDR3 reads TGTGCCACCAGCATTTACCGGAGCGAGCAGTACTTC. This sequence encodes CATSIYRSEQYF. Filled out from reference TRBV15 and TRBJ2-7, the complete variable domain reads DAMVIQNPRYQVTQFGKPVTLSCSQTLNHNVMYWYQQKSSQAPKLLFHYYDKDFNNEADTPDNFQSRRPNTSFCFLDIRSPGLGDTAMYLCATSIYRSEQYFGPGTRLTVT.

The rearrangement uses TRBV6-8 and TRBJ2-3, with 8 bases fitting TRBD2. The V gene end was trimmed by 6 bases and the J gene end by 3 bases; junction bases not matched to a gene: 14. Germline assignment: CDR1 MNHGY and CDR2 SAAAGT. The CDR3 runs 17 residues. CDR3 residues: CASSLTVSGRGTDTQYF. CDR3 DNA sequence: TGTGCCAGCAGCCTTACAGTTTCCGGGAGGGGGACAGATACGCAGTATTTT.

This clonotype was observed a handful of times. The chain joins TRBV7-8 to TRBJ1-5; D uncertain. Germline V gives CDR1 SGHVS, CDR2 FQNEAQ. V was clipped by 2 bases and J by 0 bases, with 8 bases between them. The CDR3 extends over 15 amino acids. In DNA form, the CDR3 reads TGTGCCAGCAGCTTATCCAGGCGTAGCAATCAGCCCCAGCATTTT. Amino acids: CASSLSRRSNQPQHF. The full variable domain, in which reference TRBV7-8 and TRBJ1-5 provide the parts outside the CDR3, is GAGVSQSPRYKVAKRGQDVALRCDPISGHVSLFWYQQALGQGPEFLTYFQNEAQLDKSGLPSDRFFAERPEGSVSTLKIQRTQQEDSAVYLCASSLSRRSNQPQHFGDGTRLSIL.

This clonotype was observed a few times. The chain carries TRBV7-8 and TRBJ2-5; 8 bases map to TRBD1. V gave up 5 bases and J gave up 2 bases; unmatched junction bases: 10. CDR1 and CDR2 from the germline V gene are SGHVS and FQNEAQ. The CDR3 contains 16 residues. CDR3 bases: TGTGCCAGCAGCCCCCGGACAGGGAGTGTGCAAGAGACCCAGTACTTC. Translating gives CASSPRTGSVQETQYF.

This clonotype turned up a few times. The chain carries TRBV7-8 and TRBJ1-5, with a possible D match to TRBD1 (5 bases). Trimming stripped 6 bases from V and 0 bases from J, with 9 bases between. Germline assignment: CDR1 SGHVS and CDR2 FQNEAQ. This CDR3 comprises 14 residues. CDR3 sequence reads: CASRLGGSNQPQHF. The DNA for the CDR3 is TGTGCCAGCAGATTGGGGGGTAGCAATCAGCCCCAGCATTTT.

This clonotype was observed a few times. The chain combines TRBV7-8 with TRBJ1-1, with D perhaps TRBD1 (6 bases). Trimming stripped 7 bases from V and 5 bases from J, with 23 bases between. CDR1 is SGHVS and CDR2 is FQNEAQ in the germline V gene. CDR3 length equals 16 residues. The CDR3 bases are TGTGCCAGCACCCAACTCCCGGGACAACTAGATACTGAAGCTTTCTTT. Its protein is CASTQLPGQLDTEAFF.

This clonotype came up a few times. CDR3 bases: TGTGCCAGCAGCCCAGGGGGCCCGAACACTGAAGCTTTCTTT. Protein: CASSPGGPNTEAFF. This chain joins TRBV18 and TRBJ1-1; 8 positions match TRBD1. In germline, CDR1 is KGHSH, CDR2 LQKENI. The CDR3 is made up of 14 amino acids. The V segment lost 8 bases and the J segment 1 base; nucleotides outside the gene matches: 6. The whole variable domain, remainder taken from reference TRBV18 and TRBJ1-1, is NAGVMQNPRHLVRRRGQEARLRCSPMKGHSHVYWYRQLPEEGLKFMVYLQKENIIDESGMPKERFSAEFPKEGPSILRIQQVVRGDSAAYFCASSPGGPNTEAFFGQGTRLTVV.

This clonotype came up a few times. CDR3 amino acids: CASSHEVYTGELFF. The CDR3 DNA follows: TGTGCCAGCAGCCACGAGGTGTACACCGGGGAGCTGTTTTTT. The chain carries TRBV11-1 and TRBJ2-2; D uncertain. Germline values: CDR1 SGHAT, CDR2 FQDESV (reference sequence). The CDR3 length is 14 residues. With 5 bases removed from V and 3 bases from J, the gap between germline ends came to 10 bases.

V usage is TRBV4-1 and J usage is TRBJ2-7; tentatively, D is TRBD2 (5 bases). The germline V gene has CDR1 MGHRA and CDR2 YSYEKL. The CDR3 runs 13 residues. Deletions cut 2 bases from V and 6 bases from J, with 11 bases between. The CDR3 reads CASSQLSEGEQYF. CDR3 in DNA: TGCGCCAGCAGCCAACTTTCTGAGGGCGAGCAGTACTTC.

The CDR3 DNA reads TGTGCCAGCAGTCCGGGTCGAATGGGGGCTTTCTTT. The encoded protein is CASSPGRMGAFF. The genes are TRBV7-2 and TRBJ1-1, with no clear D. Between the trimmed V and J ends, which lost 6 bases and 11 bases, there was a span of 16 bases. Germline V gives CDR1 SGHTA, CDR2 FQGNSA. This CDR3 is built from 12 residues. Together with reference TRBV7-2 and TRBJ1-1, the CDR3 gives the full variable domain: GAGVSQSPSNKVTEKGKDVELRCDPISGHTALYWYRQSLGQGLEFLIYFQGNSAPDKSGLPSDRFSAERTGGSVSTLTIQRTQQEDSAVYLCASSPGRMGAFFGQGTRLTVV.

The chain couples TRBV7-2 to TRBJ2-3, with 7 bases that match TRBD2. V dropped 5 bases and J dropped 1; count of bases not matched to a gene: 6. The CDR3 extends over 15 amino acids. Germline V gives CDR1 SGHTA, CDR2 FQGNSA. This CDR3 reads CASSPLRGGTDTQYF. The CDR3 DNA reads as TGTGCCAGCAGCCCCCTCCGGGGGGGCACAGATACGCAGTATTTT.

This clonotype showed up just a few times. The genes are TRBV7-2 and TRBJ2-7; 9 nucleotides line up with TRBD2. CDR3 length: 15 amino acids. CDR1 is SGHTA and CDR2 is FQGNSA in the germline V gene. With 3 bases clipped from V and 1 base from J, the junction kept 4 bases outside the gene matches. CDR3 amino acids: CASSFWAGGSYEQYF. Written as DNA, the CDR3 is TGTGCCAGCAGCTTCTGGGCGGGGGGGTCCTACGAGCAGTACTTC. Based on the CDR3 plus reference TRBV7-2 and TRBJ2-7, the full variable domain is GAGVSQSPSNKVTEKGKDVELRCDPISGHTALYWYRQSLGQGLEFLIYFQGNSAPDKSGLPSDRFSAERTGGSVSTLTIQRTQQEDSAVYLCASSFWAGGSYEQYFGPGTRLTVT.

This clonotype was detected ten times or more. The CDR3, as DNA: TGTGCCAGCAGCTTGGCCAGGCTCGACTACGAGCAGTACTTC. Its translation is CASSLARLDYEQYF. V and J are TRBV5-6 and TRBJ2-7, with unresolved D. The germline CDR1 and CDR2 sequences are SGHDT and YYEEEE. V was pared by 0 bases and J by 3 bases, with 10 bases between. CDR3 length: 14 residues.

The CDR3 nucleotides are TGTGCCAGCAGCCAAGGGGAAGGGGCGGGGACCCAGTACTTC. As protein: CASSQGEGAGTQYF. The chain uses TRBV4-2 and TRBJ2-5, with D tentatively TRBD1 or TRBD2 (5 bases each). This CDR3 is built from 14 residues. The V gene lost 1 base and the J gene lost 7 bases, with 13 bases spanning the gap. CDR1 is LGHNA, CDR2 YNFKEQ, per germline.

This clonotype was observed a few times. The chain recombines TRBV6-1 with TRBJ2-6, with D hard to call. In germline, CDR1 is MNHNS, CDR2 SASEGT. The CDR3 has 16 amino acids. The V end was cut by 3 bases, the J end by 6 bases, with 15 bases between. This CDR3 reads CASSEPVSPMANVLTF. The DNA of the CDR3 is TGTGCCAGCAGTGAGCCGGTGTCTCCGATGGCCAACGTCCTGACTTTC.

A few counts support this clonotype. This chain uses TRBV6-1 with TRBJ1-1, with 8 nucleotides matching TRBD1. Germline-derived CDR1 and CDR2 are MNHNS and SASEGT. Trimming cost V 10 bases and J 5 bases; bases outside gene matches: 6. The CDR3 extends over 12 amino acids. The CDR3 loop is CATSGGETEAFF. Written as DNA, the CDR3 is TGTGCCACCTCAGGGGGCGAGACTGAAGCTTTCTTT.

This chain links TRBV2 with TRBJ2-7, with TRBD2 identical over 8 bases. The germline gives CDR1 SNHLY, CDR2 FYNNEI. V was clipped by 2 bases and J by 3 bases; unmatched bases: 12. This CDR3 is built from 17 residues. The CDR3 loop reads CASSEPGGGTLLYEQYF. The CDR3 nucleotides read TGTGCCAGCAGTGAACCGGGCGGGGGGACCTTACTCTACGAGCAGTACTTC.

The gene calls are TRBV19 and TRBJ1-2; 8 nucleotides align to TRBD1. V lost 2 bases, J lost 2 bases, and 10 bases stayed unmatched. The CDR3 is 17 residues long. Germline V gene data show CDR1 as LNHDA and CDR2 as SQIVND (reference sequence). CDR3 nucleotide sequence: TGTGCCAGTAGTATAAGTGCGACAGGGGAAAGGAACTATGGCTACACCTTC. This codes for CASSISATGERNYGYTF. Using reference TRBV19 and TRBJ1-2 for the parts outside the CDR3, the full variable domain is DGGITQSPKYLFRKEGQNVTLSCEQNLNHDAMYWYRQDPGQGLRLIYYSQIVNDFQKGDIAEGYSVSREKKESFPLTVTSAQKNPTAFYLCASSISATGERNYGYTFGSGTRLTVV.

This clonotype was observed a few times. The rearrangement joins TRBV6-2 or TRBV6-3 to TRBJ1-2; D perhaps matches TRBD1 (6 bases). Trimming removed 0 bases from V and 4 bases from J, with 18 bases in between. The CDR3 totals 17 residues. Germline V gene sequence: CDR1 MNHEY, CDR2 SVGEGT. CDR3 amino acids: CASSYSGDRQVLYGYTF. CDR3 coding DNA: TGTGCCAGCAGTTACTCGGGCGATCGACAGGTTCTCTATGGCTACACCTTC.

This clonotype showed up just a few times. The chain carries TRBV12-3 or TRBV12-4 and TRBJ2-7; 11 nucleotides agree with TRBD2. The CDR3 loop spans 15 amino acids. After removal of 3 bases from V and 3 bases from J, the junction contained 4 bases not matched to a gene. The CDR3 region has the DNA TGTGCCAGCAGTTTGGTAGCGGGGGGGATCTACGAGCAGTACTTC. Translating gives CASSLVAGGIYEQYF.

The gene calls are TRBV7-2 and TRBJ1-4, with 8 positions matching TRBD1. The CDR3 contains 17 residues. From germline, CDR1 is SGHTA and CDR2 FQGNSA. Germline trimming cut 1 base from V and 1 base from J; bases unmatched to any gene: 5. The CDR3 DNA reads TGTGCCAGCAGCTTAGGCCCAGGGGGCAGAACTAATGAAAAACTGTTTTTT. It yields the protein CASSLGPGGRTNEKLFF.

The sample holds many counts of this clonotype. The V call is TRBV20-1, the J call TRBJ2-7; TRBD1 is a possible D gene (5 bases). The CDR3 has 15 amino acids. Germline V lookup: CDR1 DFQATT, CDR2 SNEGSKA (reference sequence). The ends were cut back, 6 bases at V and 1 base at J, with 19 bases in the middle. The DNA for the CDR3 is TGCAGTGCAATAGAATGGACAATCGGTTCCTACGAGCAGTACTTC. Encoded protein: CSAIEWTIGSYEQYF.

The rearrangement uses TRBV7-2 and TRBJ2-1; TRBD2 aligns across 12 bases. Losses at the gene ends were 5 bases for V and 7 bases for J; bases not matched to a gene: 6. The CDR3 runs 15 residues. Germline V gene data show CDR1 as SGHTA and CDR2 as FQGNSA. The CDR3 region has the DNA TGTGCCAGCAGCCAGCTAGCGGGGGGGCCAAATGAGCAGTTCTTC. Translated: CASSQLAGGPNEQFF.

This clonotype has just a few counts. This chain connects TRBV7-2 to TRBJ1-1, with a tentative D call TRBD1 (6 bases). This CDR3 region has 13 residues. The V gene's germline CDR1 is SGHTA and CDR2 FQGNSA. V lost 5 bases and J lost 4, with 11 bases in between. The chain's CDR3 is CASSLGTLTEAFF. CDR3 sequence (DNA): TGTGCCAGCAGCCTCGGGACACTCACTGAAGCTTTCTTT.

The rearrangement joins TRBV7-2 to TRBJ2-7, with D unclear. Looked up from germline, CDR1 is SGHTA and CDR2 is FQGNSA. Trimming took off 2 bases at V and 4 bases at J, with 15 bases between the two ends. The CDR3 spans 15 residues. This CDR3 reads CASSLIGVSIYEQYF. The CDR3 DNA reads as TGTGCCAGCAGCTTAATCGGCGTTTCCATTTACGAGCAGTACTTC.

This clonotype was seen a handful of times. In DNA form, the CDR3 reads TGTGCCAGCAGCCAGGACGGGGCGAGCAATCAGCCCCAGCATTTT. This codes for CASSQDGASNQPQHF. The chain employs TRBV7-8 and TRBJ1-5; TRBD1 might be the D (5 bases). The CDR3 has 15 amino acids. Germline loops: CDR1 SGHVS, CDR2 FQNEAQ. V was cut by 5 bases and J by 1 base, with 12 bases left in between.

The chain joins TRBV4-3 to TRBJ2-7, with D tentatively TRBD1 (5 bases). Germline CDR1 is LGHNA and CDR2 is YSLEER. The CDR3 runs to 14 residues. V was cut by 4 bases and J by 2 bases, with 12 bases left in between. DNA for the CDR3: TGCGCCAGCAGCCTACGTCAGGGTCCCTACGAGCAGTACTTC. It specifies CASSLRQGPYEQYF.

This clonotype has more than one count but fewer than ten. In nucleotides, the CDR3 is TGTGCCAGTAGTGAGACTGGGGTCACTGAAGCTTTCTTT. It encodes CASSETGVTEAFF. V and J are TRBV19 and TRBJ1-1; unclear D gene. Germline V CDR1 and CDR2: LNHDA, SQIVND (reference sequence). Trimming left V 5 bases short and J 4 bases short, with 11 bases between. This CDR3 is built from 13 residues.

J is TRBJ1-1 and V is TRBV7-2; TRBD1 might be the D (6 bases). The germline gives CDR1 SGHTA, CDR2 FQGNSA. This CDR3 has 16 amino acids. V was cut by 5 bases and J by 7 bases, with 23 bases left in between. CDR3 DNA sequence: TGTGCCAGCAGCACCTACTTGACAGGCTCGAGGATTGAAGCTTTCTTT. This translates into CASSTYLTGSRIEAFF.